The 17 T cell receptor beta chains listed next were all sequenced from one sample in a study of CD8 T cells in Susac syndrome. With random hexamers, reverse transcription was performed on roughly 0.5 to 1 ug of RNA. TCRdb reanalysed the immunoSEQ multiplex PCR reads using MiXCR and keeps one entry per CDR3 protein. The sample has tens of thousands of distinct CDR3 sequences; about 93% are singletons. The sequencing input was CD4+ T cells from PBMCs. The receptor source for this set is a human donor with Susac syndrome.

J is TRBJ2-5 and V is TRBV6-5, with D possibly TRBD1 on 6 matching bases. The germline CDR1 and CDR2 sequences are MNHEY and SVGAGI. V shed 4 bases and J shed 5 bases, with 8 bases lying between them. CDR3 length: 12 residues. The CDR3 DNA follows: TGTGCCAGCAGTTCAGGGGATGAGACCCAGTACTTC. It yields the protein CASSSGDETQYF.

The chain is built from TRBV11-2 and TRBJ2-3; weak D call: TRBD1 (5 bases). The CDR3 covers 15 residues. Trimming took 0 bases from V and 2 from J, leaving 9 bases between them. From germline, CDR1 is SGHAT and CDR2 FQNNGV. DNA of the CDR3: TGTGCCAGCAGCTTAGAACCCAGGGACACAGATACGCAGTATTTT. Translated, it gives CASSLEPRDTDTQYF.

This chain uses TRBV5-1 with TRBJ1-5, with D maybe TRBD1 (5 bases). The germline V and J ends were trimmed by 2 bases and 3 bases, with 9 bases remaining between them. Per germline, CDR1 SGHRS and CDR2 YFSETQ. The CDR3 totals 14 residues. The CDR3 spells CASSFGGFNQPQHF. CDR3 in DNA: TGCGCCAGCAGCTTCGGGGGATTCAATCAGCCCCAGCATTTT.

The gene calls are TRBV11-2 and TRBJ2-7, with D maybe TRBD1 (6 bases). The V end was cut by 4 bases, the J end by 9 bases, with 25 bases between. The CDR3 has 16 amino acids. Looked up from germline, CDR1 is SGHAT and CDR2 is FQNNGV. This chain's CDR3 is CASSSSLTRYRERQYF. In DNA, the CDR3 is TGTGCCAGCAGCTCCTCTTTGACCCGTTACAGGGAAAGGCAGTACTTC.

Here the CDR3 reads CASSNRTLETQYF. The DNA for the CDR3 is TGTGCCAGCAGCAACAGGACCCTAGAGACCCAGTACTTC. V gene TRBV21-1 combines with J gene TRBJ2-5. TRBV21-1 is shown as a pseudogene. This CDR3 is 13 amino acids long.

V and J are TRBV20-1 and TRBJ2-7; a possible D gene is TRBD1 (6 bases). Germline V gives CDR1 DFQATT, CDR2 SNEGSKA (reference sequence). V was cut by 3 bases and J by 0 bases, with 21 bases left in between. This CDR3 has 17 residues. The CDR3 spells CSARGPAWTESSYEQYF. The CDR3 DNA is TGCAGTGCTAGGGGGCCAGCCTGGACAGAAAGCTCCTACGAGCAGTACTTC.

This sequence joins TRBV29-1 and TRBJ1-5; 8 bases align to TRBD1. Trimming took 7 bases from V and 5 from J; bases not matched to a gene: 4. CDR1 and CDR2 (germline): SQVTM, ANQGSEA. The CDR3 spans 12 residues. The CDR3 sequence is CSAGTGDQPQHF. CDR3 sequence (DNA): TGCAGCGCCGGGACAGGCGATCAGCCCCAGCATTTT.

The CDR3 DNA follows: TGTGCCAGCACGGACCAAGAGACCCAGTACTTC. Protein: CASTDQETQYF. V gene TRBV6-5 combines with J gene TRBJ2-5; D is uncertain. Trimming cost V 7 bases and J 0 bases, with 3 bases left between them. This CDR3 comprises 11 residues. Germline lookup yields CDR1 MNHEY and CDR2 SVGAGI.

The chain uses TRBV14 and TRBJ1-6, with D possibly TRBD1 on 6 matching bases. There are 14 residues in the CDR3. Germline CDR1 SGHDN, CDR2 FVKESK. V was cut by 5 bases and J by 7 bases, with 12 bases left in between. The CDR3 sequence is CASSWGQSNSPLHF. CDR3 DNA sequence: TGTGCCAGCAGCTGGGGACAAAGCAATTCACCCCTCCACTTT.

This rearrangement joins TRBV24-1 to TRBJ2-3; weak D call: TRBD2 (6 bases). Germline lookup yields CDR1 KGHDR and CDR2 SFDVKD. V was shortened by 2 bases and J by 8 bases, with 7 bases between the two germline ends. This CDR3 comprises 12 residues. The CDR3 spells CATSDSGVTQYF. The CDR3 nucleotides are TGTGCCACCAGTGATTCGGGGGTTACGCAGTATTTT.

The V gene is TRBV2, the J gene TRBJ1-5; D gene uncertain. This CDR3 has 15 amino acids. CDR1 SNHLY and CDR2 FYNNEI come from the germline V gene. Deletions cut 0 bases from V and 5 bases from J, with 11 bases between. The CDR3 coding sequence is TGTGCCAGCAGTGAAGCGAGAGGGTTGGATCAGCCCCAGCATTTT. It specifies CASSEARGLDQPQHF.

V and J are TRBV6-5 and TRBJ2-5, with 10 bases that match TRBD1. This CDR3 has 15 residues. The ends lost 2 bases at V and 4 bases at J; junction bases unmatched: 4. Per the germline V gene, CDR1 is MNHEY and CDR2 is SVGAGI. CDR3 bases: TGTGCCAGCAGTTACCATGGACAGGGGGGAGAGACCCAGTACTTC. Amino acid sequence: CASSYHGQGGETQYF.

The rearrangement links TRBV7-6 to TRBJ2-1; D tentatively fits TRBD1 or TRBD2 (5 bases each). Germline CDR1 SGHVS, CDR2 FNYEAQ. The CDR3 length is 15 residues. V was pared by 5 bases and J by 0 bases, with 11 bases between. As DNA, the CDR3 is TGTGCCAGCAGCCTTGATGGGGGCTCCTACAATGAGCAGTTCTTC. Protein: CASSLDGGSYNEQFF.

The CDR3 reads CAWSVLGNQPQHF. The CDR3 DNA is TGTGCCTGGAGTGTATTGGGCAATCAGCCCCAGCATTTT. The V call is TRBV30, the J call TRBJ1-5; D remains unclear. The V end lost 0 bases, the J end lost 2 bases, and 5 bases lay between the germline ends. From germline, CDR1 is GTSNPN and CDR2 SVGIG (reference sequence). The CDR3 extends over 13 amino acids. Combining the CDR3 with reference TRBV30 and TRBJ1-5 gives the whole variable domain SQTIHQWPATLVQPVGSPLSLECTVEGTSNPNLYWYRQAAGRGLQLLFYSVGIGQISSEVPQNLSASRPQDRQFILSSKKLLLSDSGFYLCAWSVLGNQPQHFGDGTRLSIL.

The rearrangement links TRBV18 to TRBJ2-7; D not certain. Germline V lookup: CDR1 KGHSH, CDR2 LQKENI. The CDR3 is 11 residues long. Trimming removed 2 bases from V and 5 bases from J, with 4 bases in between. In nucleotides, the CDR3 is TGTGCCAGCTCACCAAGGGACGAGCAGTACTTC. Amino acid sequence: CASSPRDEQYF. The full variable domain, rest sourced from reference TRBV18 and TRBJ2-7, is NAGVMQNPRHLVRRRGQEARLRCSPMKGHSHVYWYRQLPEEGLKFMVYLQKENIIDESGMPKERFSAEFPKEGPSILRIQQVVRGDSAAYFCASSPRDEQYFGPGTRLTVT.

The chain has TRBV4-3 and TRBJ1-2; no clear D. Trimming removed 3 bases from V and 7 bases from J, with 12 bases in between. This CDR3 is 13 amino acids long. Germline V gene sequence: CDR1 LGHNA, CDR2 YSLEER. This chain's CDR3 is CASSQDHSGGYTF. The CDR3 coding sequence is TGCGCCAGCAGCCAGGATCATTCAGGTGGCTACACCTTC.

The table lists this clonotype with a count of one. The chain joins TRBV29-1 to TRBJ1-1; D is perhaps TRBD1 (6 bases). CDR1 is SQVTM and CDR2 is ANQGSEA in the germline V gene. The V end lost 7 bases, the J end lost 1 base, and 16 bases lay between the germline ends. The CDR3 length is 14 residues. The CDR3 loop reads CSATGAGANTEAFF. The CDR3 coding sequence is TGCAGCGCCACTGGTGCGGGGGCGAACACTGAAGCTTTCTTT. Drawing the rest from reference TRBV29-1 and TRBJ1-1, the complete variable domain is SAVISQKPSRDICQRGTSLTIQCQVDSQVTMMFWYRQQPGQSLTLIATANQGSEATYESGFVIDKFPISRPNLTFSTLTVSNMSPEDSSIYLCSATGAGANTEAFFGQGTRLTVV.